This TCR beta chain was recorded in a study of T cell repertoires and leukemia-associated antigens. Whole-study context: Effective reads per sample ranged from about 3 to 5.0 million.

CD3+ T cells were rested overnight without fetal bovine serum. TCRdb passed the 5' RACE reads through MiXCR, listing each CDR3 protein once. The sample records 14,000 or so distinct CDR3 sequences, more than 30% being singletons. CDR3 length: 17 amino acids. The V and J ends lost 0 bases and 2 bases respectively, with 14 bases between them. Germline-derived CDR1 and CDR2 are DFQATT and SNEGSKA (reference sequence). This clonotype is categorized as medium-sized. Its antigen is not known. Study outcomes and limitations: No significant group difference appeared in Vbeta, Jbeta or VDJ counts. Specificity and function of the expanded clones need further investigation.

The source of this sequence is a female donor in good health. Sequences were obtained from CD3+ T cells sorted from blood and cultured. V gene TRBV20-1 combines with J gene TRBJ2-6, with D unresolved. The CDR3 loop is CSAREWGGIAGANVLTF. The CDR3 nucleotides are TGCAGTGCTAGAGAGTGGGGTGGGATAGCTGGGGCCAACGTCCTGACTTTC.